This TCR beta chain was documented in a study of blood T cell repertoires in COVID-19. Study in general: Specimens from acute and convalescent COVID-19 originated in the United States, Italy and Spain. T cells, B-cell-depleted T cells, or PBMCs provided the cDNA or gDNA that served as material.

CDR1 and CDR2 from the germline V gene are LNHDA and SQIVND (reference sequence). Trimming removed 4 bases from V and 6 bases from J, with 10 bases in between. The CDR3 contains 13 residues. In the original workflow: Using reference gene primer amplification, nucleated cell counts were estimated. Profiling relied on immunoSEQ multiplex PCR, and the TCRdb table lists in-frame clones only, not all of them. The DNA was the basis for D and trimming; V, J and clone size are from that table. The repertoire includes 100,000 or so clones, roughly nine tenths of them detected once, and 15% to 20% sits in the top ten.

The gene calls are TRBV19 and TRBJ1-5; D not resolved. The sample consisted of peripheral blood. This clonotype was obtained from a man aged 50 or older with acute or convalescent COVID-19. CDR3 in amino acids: CASSTADGQPQHF. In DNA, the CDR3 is TGTGCCAGTAGTACGGCGGATGGTCAGCCCCAGCATTTT.